This entry concerns a single T cell receptor beta chain. The specificity of this receptor is unknown. No qualities accompany the bases; no much larger clone lies one base away. To prepare the library, PCR was applied. Sequenced on a HiSeq X Ten. The public reads were reprocessed in TCRdb via fastp at Q25 and MiXCR, keeping in-frame beta chains. Identical CDR3 proteins give one entry, which carries the most common genes and DNA. The sample has 16,000 or so distinct CDR3 sequences on record, roughly half of them singletons. The top ten clonotypes cover 55% to 65% of the sample. The CDR3 runs 18 residues from the cysteine to the phenylalanine. The kept DNA is CDR3 alone, 54 bases in frame from the first base. At the junction V is shortened by 2 bases and J by 3 bases; bases outside the gene matches: 8. The germline V gene encodes CDR1 MGHRA and CDR2 YSYEKL. The donors were patients who had localized lung adenocarcinoma, which is a subtype of non-small cell lung cancer. The samples were taken from the centers of localized lung adenocarcinomas. For TCR repertoire analysis, CD8+ T cells taken from tumor tissue were profiled apart from CD4+ T cells.

The sample comes from a study of CD4 and CD8 cells across lung adenocarcinoma regions (dated by TCRdb to the late 2010s). Background on the whole study: The study compared tumor centers with tumor margins to examine intratumor heterogeneity of the T cell receptor repertoire.

Sequencing was carried out using CD8+ T cells from the center of a lung tumor. Reading the label with the study, this specimen's cell subset or site is: tumor center region. The clonotype was recovered from a female donor with lung adenocarcinoma. The CD4 and CD8 labels of this study may be unreliable. The rearranged chain carries TRBV4-1 and TRBJ2-1, and 12 bases in between align with TRBD2. The CDR3 region reads CASSQQRLAGANYNEQFF. Read as DNA, the sequence is TGCGCCAGCAGCCAACAAAGACTAGCGGGAGCTAACTACAATGAGCAGTTCTTC.